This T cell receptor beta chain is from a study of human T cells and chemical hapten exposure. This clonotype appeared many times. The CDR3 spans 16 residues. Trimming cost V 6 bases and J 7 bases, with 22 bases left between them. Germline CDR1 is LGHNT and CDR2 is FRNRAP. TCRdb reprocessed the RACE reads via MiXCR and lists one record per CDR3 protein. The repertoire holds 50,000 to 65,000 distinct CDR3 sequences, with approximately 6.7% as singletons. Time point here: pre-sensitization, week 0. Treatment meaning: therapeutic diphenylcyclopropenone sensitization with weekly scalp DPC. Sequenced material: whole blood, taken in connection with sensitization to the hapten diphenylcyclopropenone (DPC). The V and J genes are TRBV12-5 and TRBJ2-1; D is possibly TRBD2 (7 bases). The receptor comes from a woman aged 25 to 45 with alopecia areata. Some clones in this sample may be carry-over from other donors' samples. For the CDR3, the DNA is TGTGCTAGTGGCCCCCTGGGCGGGGGCACTTCGAATGAGCAGTTCTTC. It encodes CASGPLGGGTSNEQFF.